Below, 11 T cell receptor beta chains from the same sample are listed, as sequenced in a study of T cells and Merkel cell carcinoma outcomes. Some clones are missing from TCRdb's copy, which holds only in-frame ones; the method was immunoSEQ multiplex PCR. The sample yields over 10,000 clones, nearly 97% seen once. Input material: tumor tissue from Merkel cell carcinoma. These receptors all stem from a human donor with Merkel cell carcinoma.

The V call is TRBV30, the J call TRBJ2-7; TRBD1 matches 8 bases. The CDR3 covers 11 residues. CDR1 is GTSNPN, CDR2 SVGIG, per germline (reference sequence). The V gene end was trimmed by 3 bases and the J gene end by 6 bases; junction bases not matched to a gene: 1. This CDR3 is CAWRQGVEQYF. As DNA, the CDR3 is TGTGCCTGGAGACAGGGGGTCGAGCAGTACTTC.

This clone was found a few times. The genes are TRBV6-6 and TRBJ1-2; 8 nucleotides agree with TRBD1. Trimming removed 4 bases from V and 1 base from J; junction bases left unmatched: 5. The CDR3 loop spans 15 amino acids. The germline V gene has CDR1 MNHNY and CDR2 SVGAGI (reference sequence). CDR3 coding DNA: TGTGCCAGCAGTTTAACGGACAGGGTTAACTATGGCTACACCTTC. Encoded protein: CASSLTDRVNYGYTF.

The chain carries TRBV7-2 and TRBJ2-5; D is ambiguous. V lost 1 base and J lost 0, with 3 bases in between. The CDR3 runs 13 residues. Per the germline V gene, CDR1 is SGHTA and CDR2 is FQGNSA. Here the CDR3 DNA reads TGTGCCAGCAGCTTAGGGCACCAAGAGACCCAGTACTTC. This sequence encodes CASSLGHQETQYF.

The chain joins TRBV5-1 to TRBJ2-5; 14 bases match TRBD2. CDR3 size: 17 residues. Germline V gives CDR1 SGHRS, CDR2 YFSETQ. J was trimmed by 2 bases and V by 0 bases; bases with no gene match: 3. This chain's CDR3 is CASSLGTSGRQQETQYF. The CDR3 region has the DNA TGCGCCAGCAGCTTGGGGACTAGCGGGAGGCAGCAAGAGACCCAGTACTTC.

The CDR3 reads CAWRLQGGLGRQFF. The CDR3 nucleotides read TGTGCCTGGAGATTACAGGGGGGATTGGGTAGGCAGTTCTTC. The chain recombines TRBV30 with TRBJ2-1; 8 positions agree with TRBD1. The CDR3 runs 14 residues. Germline trimming cut 3 bases from V and 12 bases from J; bases unmatched to any gene: 13. Germline-derived CDR1 and CDR2 are GTSNPN and SVGIG (reference sequence).

In DNA, the CDR3 is TGTGCCAGCAGCCCAACCTTGGGGGGGCCTGAAGCTTTCTTT. Translation gives CASSPTLGGPEAFF. The V gene is TRBV7-2, the J gene TRBJ1-1, with D possibly TRBD1 on 6 matching bases. Germline CDR1 SGHTA, CDR2 FQGNSA. The ends were cut back, 5 bases at V and 6 bases at J, with 16 bases in the middle. The CDR3 has 14 residues.

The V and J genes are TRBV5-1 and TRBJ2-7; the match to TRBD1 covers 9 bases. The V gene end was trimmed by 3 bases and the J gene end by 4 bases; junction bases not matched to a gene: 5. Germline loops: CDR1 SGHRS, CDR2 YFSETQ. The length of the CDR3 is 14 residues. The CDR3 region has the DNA TGCGCCAGCAGCTCCACAGGGGGCGAGTACGAGCAGTACTTC. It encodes CASSSTGGEYEQYF.

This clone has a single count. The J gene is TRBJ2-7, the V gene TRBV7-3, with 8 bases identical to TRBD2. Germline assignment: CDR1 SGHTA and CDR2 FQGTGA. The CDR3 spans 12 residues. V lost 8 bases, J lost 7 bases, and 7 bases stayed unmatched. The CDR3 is CASSLTGGEQYF. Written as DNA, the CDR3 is TGTGCCAGCTCGTTAACGGGAGGGGAGCAGTACTTC.

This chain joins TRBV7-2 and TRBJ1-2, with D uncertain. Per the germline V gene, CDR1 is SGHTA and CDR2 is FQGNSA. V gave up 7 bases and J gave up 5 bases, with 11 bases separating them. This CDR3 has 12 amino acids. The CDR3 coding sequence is TGTGCCAGCACGGGTTTGGGGTATGGCTACACCTTC. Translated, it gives CASTGLGYGYTF.

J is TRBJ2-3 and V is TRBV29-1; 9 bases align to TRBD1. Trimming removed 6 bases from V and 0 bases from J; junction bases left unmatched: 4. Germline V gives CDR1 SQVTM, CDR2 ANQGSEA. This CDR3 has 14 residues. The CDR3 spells CSVAQGASTDTQYF. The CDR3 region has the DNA TGCAGCGTCGCACAGGGGGCGAGCACAGATACGCAGTATTTT.

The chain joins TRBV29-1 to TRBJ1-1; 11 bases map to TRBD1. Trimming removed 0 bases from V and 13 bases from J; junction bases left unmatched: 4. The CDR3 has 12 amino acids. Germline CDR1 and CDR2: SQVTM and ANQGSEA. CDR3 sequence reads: CSVEDGGQGVFF. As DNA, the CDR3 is TGCAGCGTTGAAGATGGGGGACAGGGGGTTTTCTTT.